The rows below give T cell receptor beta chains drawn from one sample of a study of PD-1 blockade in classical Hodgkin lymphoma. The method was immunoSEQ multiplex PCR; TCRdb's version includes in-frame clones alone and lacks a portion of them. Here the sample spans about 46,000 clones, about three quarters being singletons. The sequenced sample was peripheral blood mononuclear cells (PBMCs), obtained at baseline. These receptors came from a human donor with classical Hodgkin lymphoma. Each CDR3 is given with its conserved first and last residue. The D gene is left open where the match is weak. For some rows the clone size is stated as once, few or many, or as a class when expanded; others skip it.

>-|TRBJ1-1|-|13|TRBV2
TGTGCCAGCAGTGGGGGCGCATGGACTGAAGCTTTCTTT
CASSGGAWTEAFF
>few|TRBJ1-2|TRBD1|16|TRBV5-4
TGTGCCAGCAGCATCGGGACAGCTGTGAGGAGCTATGGCTACACCTTC
CASSIGTAVRSYGYTF
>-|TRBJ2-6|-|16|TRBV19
TGTGCCAGTAGTGGGGTCTGGCAAGCTGGGGCCAACGTCCTGACTTTC
CASSGVWQAGANVLTF
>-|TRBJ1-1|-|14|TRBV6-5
TGTGCCAGCAGCTGGGGCCCTTCTTACACTGAAGCTTTCTTT
CASSWGPSYTEAFF
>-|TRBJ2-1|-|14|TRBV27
TGTGCCAGCAGTTTGGGGAGCTCCTACAATGAGCAGTTCTTC
CASSLGSSYNEQFF
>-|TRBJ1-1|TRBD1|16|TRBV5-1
TGCGCCAGCAGCGCGAGGGACAGGGGAGTGGAGACTGAAGCTTTCTTT
CASSARDRGVETEAFF
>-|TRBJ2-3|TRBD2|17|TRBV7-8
TGTGCCAGCAGCCCCCGGGGGAGCGGGAGGTTCACAGATACGCAGTATTTT
CASSPRGSGRFTDTQYF
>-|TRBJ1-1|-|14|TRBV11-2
TGTGCCAGCAGCCTCACGAACAGGAACACTGAAGCTTTCTTT
CASSLTNRNTEAFF
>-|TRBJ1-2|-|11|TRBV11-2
TGTGCCAGCAGCCCGAGAGGTGGCTACACCTTC
CASSPRGGYTF
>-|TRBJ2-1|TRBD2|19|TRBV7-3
TGTGCCAGCAGCCCGACGCTAGCGGGAGGGCCGGGCTCCTACAATGAGCAGTTCTTC
CASSPTLAGGPGSYNEQFF
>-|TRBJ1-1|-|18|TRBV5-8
TGTGCCAGCAGCTTGGGATGGTCTTTTCTGGGGATGAACACTGAAGCTTTCTTT
CASSLGWSFLGMNTEAFF
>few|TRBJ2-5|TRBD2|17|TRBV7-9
TGTGCCAGCAGCTCCTCTAGTGCGGGGGTAGTGGGAGAGACCCAGTACTTC
CASSSSSAGVVGETQYF
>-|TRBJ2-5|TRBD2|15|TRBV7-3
TGTGCCAGCAGCACTGGACTAGCGGGGGGAGAGACCCAGTACTTC
CASSTGLAGGETQYF
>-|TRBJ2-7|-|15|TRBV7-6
TGTGCCAGCAGCTTAGAGACCTACGGGGCGCAGGAGCAGTACTTC
CASSLETYGAQEQYF
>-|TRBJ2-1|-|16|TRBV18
TGTGCCAGCTCACCATCTACACCCGGCACCGGGACGGAGCAGTTCTTC
CASSPSTPGTGTEQFF
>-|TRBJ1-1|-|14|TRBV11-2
TGTGCCAGCAGCCCCGATGTTTGGAACACTGAAGCTTTCTTT
CASSPDVWNTEAFF
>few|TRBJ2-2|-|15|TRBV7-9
TGTGCCAGCAGCTTGGGGGGACAGTACACCGGGGAGCTGTTTTTT
CASSLGGQYTGELFF
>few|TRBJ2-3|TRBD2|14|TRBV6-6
TGTGCCAGCAGTGCGGGGGGAAGCACAGATACGCAGTATTTT
CASSAGGSTDTQYF
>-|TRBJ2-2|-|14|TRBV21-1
TGTGCCAGCAAGGACAGATCGAACACCGGGGAGCTGTTTTTT
CASKDRSNTGELFF
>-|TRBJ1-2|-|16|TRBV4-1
TGCGCCAGCAGCCAAGAGGAATGGGGGACCCCCTATGGCTACACCTTC
CASSQEEWGTPYGYTF
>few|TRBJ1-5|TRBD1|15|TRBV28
TGTGCCAGCATCTTGGGGGACAGGGAAAATCAGCCCCAGCATTTT
CASILGDRENQPQHF
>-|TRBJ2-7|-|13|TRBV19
TGTGCCAGTAGCCCGGTCACGGGGTACGAGCAGTACTTC
CASSPVTGYEQYF
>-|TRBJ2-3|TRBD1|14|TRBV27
TGTGCCAGCAGTCCGGACAGGGGGACAGATACGCAGTATTTT
CASSPDRGTDTQYF
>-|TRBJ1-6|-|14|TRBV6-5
TGTGCCAGCAGCCCGGGACCGTATAATTCACCCCTCCACTTT
CASSPGPYNSPLHF